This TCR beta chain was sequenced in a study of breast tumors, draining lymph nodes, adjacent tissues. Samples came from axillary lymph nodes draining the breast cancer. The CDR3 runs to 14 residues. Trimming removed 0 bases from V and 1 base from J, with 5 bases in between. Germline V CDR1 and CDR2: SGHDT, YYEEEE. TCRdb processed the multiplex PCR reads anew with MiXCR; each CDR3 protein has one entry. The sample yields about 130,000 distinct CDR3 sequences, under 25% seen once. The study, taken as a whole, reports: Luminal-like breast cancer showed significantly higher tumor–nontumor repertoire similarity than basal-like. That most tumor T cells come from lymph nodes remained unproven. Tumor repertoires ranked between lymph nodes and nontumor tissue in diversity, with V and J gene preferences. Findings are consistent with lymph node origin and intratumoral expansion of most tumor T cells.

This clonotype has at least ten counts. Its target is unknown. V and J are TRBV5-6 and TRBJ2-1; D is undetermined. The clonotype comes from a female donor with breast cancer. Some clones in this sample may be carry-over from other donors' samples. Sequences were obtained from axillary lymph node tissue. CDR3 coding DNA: TGTGCCAGCAGCTTGGTAGTTTCCTACAATGAGCAGTTCTTC. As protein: CASSLVVSYNEQFF.